This T cell receptor (beta chain) derives from a study of blood T cell repertoires in COVID-19. The study assigned cohorts using participant-reported clinical history. CDR3 length: 15 amino acids. Per the germline V gene, CDR1 is SGHTA and CDR2 is FQGNSA. Trimming took off 6 bases at V and 5 bases at J, with 17 bases between the two ends. How the authors handled the data: Amplified reference gene primers provided the basis for estimating nucleated cell counts. Only in-frame clones appear in the TCRdb table, and some are missing; sequencing was by immunoSEQ multiplex PCR. Clonal size and the V and J genes are those of that table, whereas D and trimming came from the DNA. The sample lists 200,000 to 250,000 clones, 80% to 90% seen once, with 4.5% to 5% in the top ten.

The source of this sequence is a woman between 50 and 59 years old who had been exposed to COVID-19. J is TRBJ1-3 and V is TRBV7-2, with D perhaps TRBD1 (6 bases). Sequencing was performed on PBMCs or T cells enriched from blood (not recorded which). This chain's CDR3 is CASRRIGTPRNTIYF. CDR3 sequence (DNA): TGTGCCAGCAGACGTATCGGGACACCGAGAAACACCATATATTTT.